Each of the 24 T cell receptor beta chains below was sequenced from the same sample in a study of T cell repertoires in cytomegalovirus infection. No antigen is known for these receptors. TCRdb re-called the reads with MiXCR, one entry per CDR3 protein. The table lists some 920,000 distinct CDR3 sequences, less than 35% of them singletons. The sequences come from cultured CD8+ T cells from PBMCs, collected from culture after CMV antigen stimulation. The receptors come from a human donor in good health (CMV status not recorded). Some clones in this sample may be carry-over from other donors' samples.

This rearrangement joins TRBV28 to TRBJ2-5, with D possibly being TRBD1 or TRBD2 (5 bases each). CDR1 is MDHEN, CDR2 SYDVKM, per germline. The CDR3 spans 15 residues. The ends were cut back, 3 bases at V and 3 bases at J, with 14 bases in the middle. The CDR3 protein is CASSFRWWDEETQYF. The CDR3 DNA reads TGTGCCAGCAGTTTCCGGTGGTGGGACGAAGAGACCCAGTACTTC.

The chain joins TRBV6-2 or TRBV6-3 to TRBJ1-2; 9 positions match TRBD1. The CDR3 sequence is 15 residues long. V lost 6 bases, J lost 4 bases, and 9 bases stayed unmatched. The germline gives CDR1 MNHEY, CDR2 SVGEGT. CDR3 coding DNA: TGTGCCAGCAGCTCCGGGACAGGGTTCTTCTATGGCTACACCTTC. Encoded protein: CASSSGTGFFYGYTF.

This sequence joins TRBV27 and TRBJ1-5; maybe TRBD1 (5 bases). The CDR3 consists of 14 residues. Germline lookup yields CDR1 MNHEY and CDR2 SMNVEV (reference sequence). The CDR3 protein is CAIKSGTGLQPQHF. The CDR3 nucleotides read TGTGCGATCAAATCCGGGACCGGGCTCCAGCCCCAGCATTTT.

The sample holds a few counts of this clonotype. J is TRBJ2-7 and V is TRBV20-1; D may match TRBD1 or TRBD2 (5 bases each). Germline CDR1 reads DFQATT; CDR2 reads SNEGSKA (reference sequence). The V end lost 0 bases, the J end lost 0 bases, and 9 bases lay between the germline ends. The length of the CDR3 is 14 residues. The CDR3 loop reads CSARDPGSSYEQYF. The DNA for the CDR3 is TGCAGTGCTAGAGATCCAGGGAGCTCCTACGAGCAGTACTTC.

This chain joins TRBV19 and TRBJ1-2; tentative D call: TRBD1 (5 bases). CDR3 length equals 14 residues. CDR1 and CDR2 from the germline V gene are LNHDA and SQIVND (reference sequence). The V end lost 1 base, the J end lost 11 bases, and 17 bases lay between the germline ends. The CDR3 protein is CASSIVEGDRLYTF. The DNA of the CDR3 is TGTGCCAGTAGTATAGTAGAAGGGGACCGCCTGTACACCTTC.

This chain joins TRBV10-3 and TRBJ1-2; no reliable D call. With 8 bases removed from V and 7 bases from J, the gap between germline ends came to 11 bases. The CDR3 length is 11 residues. Germline V lookup: CDR1 ENHRY, CDR2 SYGVKD. DNA for the CDR3: TGTGCCATCTTAAGGGCCGGTGGCTACACCTTC. This codes for CAILRAGGYTF.

Only a few counts were recorded for this clonotype. V gene TRBV6-6 combines with J gene TRBJ1-1; perhaps TRBD1 as D (6 bases). Germline assignment: CDR1 MNHNY and CDR2 SVGAGI (reference sequence). V lost 8 bases to trimming and J lost 0 bases, with 19 bases between them. CDR3 length: 16 amino acids. Written as DNA, the CDR3 is TGTGCCAGCGTTGACAGGCACTACTCCATGAACACTGAAGCTTTCTTT. Residues: CASVDRHYSMNTEAFF.

Many counts were recorded for this clonotype. The rearrangement links TRBV7-2 to TRBJ2-3, with 7 bases aligning to TRBD2. V dropped 7 bases and J dropped 0; count of bases not matched to a gene: 4. The germline V gene encodes CDR1 SGHTA and CDR2 FQGNSA. The CDR3 runs to 14 residues. CDR3 bases: TGTGCCAGCACCCCGGGAGGAAGCACAGATACGCAGTATTTT. Translation gives CASTPGGSTDTQYF.

This clonotype has a count of ten or more. This chain uses TRBV7-2 with TRBJ1-3, with D unclear. The length of the CDR3 is 16 residues. V lost 3 bases and J lost 0, with 12 bases in between. CDR1 SGHTA and CDR2 FQGNSA come from the germline V gene. CDR3 protein: CASSFWFGNSGNTIYF. CDR3 nucleotides: TGTGCCAGCAGCTTCTGGTTTGGGAACTCTGGAAACACCATATATTTT.

This clonotype appeared a single time. V gene TRBV27 combines with J gene TRBJ1-3, with D hard to call. The V gene's germline CDR1 is MNHEY and CDR2 SMNVEV (reference sequence). The CDR3 totals 17 residues. Trimming cost V 3 bases and J 2 bases, with 17 bases left between them. CDR3 coding DNA: TGTGCCAGCAGTTTGGGCCAGACGGGAGCGACTGGAAACACCATATATTTT. This gives the protein CASSLGQTGATGNTIYF.

The chain employs TRBV9 and TRBJ2-3, with D hard to call. This CDR3 has 14 amino acids. Germline V gives CDR1 SGDLS, CDR2 YYNGEE. V was trimmed by 4 bases and J by 3 bases, leaving 12 bases between them. The CDR3 nucleotides read TGTGCCAGCAGCCCTCAAAAGCCGACAGATACGCAGTATTTT. Residues: CASSPQKPTDTQYF.

The chain has TRBV9 and TRBJ2-1, with 9 bases fitting TRBD1. Germline V gene sequence: CDR1 SGDLS, CDR2 YYNGEE. The J segment lost 3 bases and the V segment lost 3 bases, leaving 13 bases of the junction unmatched. This CDR3 has 18 amino acids. CDR3: CASSEPRDRVAGYNEQFF. The DNA for the CDR3 is TGTGCCAGCAGCGAACCTCGGGACAGGGTGGCGGGCTACAATGAGCAGTTCTTC. The full variable domain, rest sourced from reference TRBV9 and TRBJ2-1, is DSGVTQTPKHLITATGQRVTLRCSPRSGDLSVYWYQQSLDQGLQFLIQYYNGEERAKGNILERFSAQQFPDLHSELNLSSLELGDSALYFCASSEPRDRVAGYNEQFFGPGTRLTVL.

The chain uses TRBV12-3 or TRBV12-4 and TRBJ1-5; D may be TRBD1 (5 bases). Trimming took 3 bases from V and 5 from J, leaving 11 bases between them. CDR3 length equals 14 residues. The CDR3 DNA reads as TGTGCCAGCAGTTTCGGGAAGGGGCATCAGCCCCAGCATTTT. Translation: CASSFGKGHQPQHF.

The table lists this clonotype with a count of one. A much larger clone differs by one base, so this may be a read error. The chain uses TRBV7-2 and TRBJ2-1; unclear D gene. Germline V lookup: CDR1 SGHTA, CDR2 FQGNSA. Trimming took 1 base from V and 5 from J, leaving 15 bases between them. The CDR3 consists of 16 residues. The CDR3 DNA reads TGTGCCAGCAGCTTAGTACGACGGACGTCCAACAATGAGCAGTTCTTC. Translation: CASSLVRRTSNNEQFF.

Only a few counts were recorded for this clonotype. The chain joins TRBV5-4 to TRBJ2-5; D is possibly TRBD2 (6 bases). Per germline, CDR1 SGHNT and CDR2 YYREEE (reference sequence). V was trimmed by 1 base and J by 5 bases, leaving 12 bases between them. The CDR3 contains 14 residues. The CDR3: CASSLPGVAETQYF. CDR3 nucleotide sequence: TGTGCCAGCAGCTTGCCGGGGGTCGCTGAGACCCAGTACTTC.

This clonotype appeared a few times. The chain has TRBV6-1 and TRBJ1-1; the D gene is possibly TRBD1 (5 bases). CDR1 is MNHNS, CDR2 SASEGT, per germline. CDR3 length: 16 amino acids. The germline V and J ends were trimmed by 6 bases and 1 base, with 18 bases remaining between them. The CDR3 DNA reads as TGTGCCAGCAGACCCCCAGTGTGGGGGGAGAACACTGAAGCTTTCTTT. This gives the protein CASRPPVWGENTEAFF.

This rearrangement joins TRBV6-6 to TRBJ2-5; D not resolved. Germline CDR1 MNHNY, CDR2 SVGAGI (reference sequence). The V end lost 1 base, the J end lost 1 base, and 7 bases lay between the germline ends. The length of the CDR3 is 14 residues. CDR3 region: CASSYLGPQETQYF. CDR3 coding DNA: TGTGCCAGCAGTTACTTGGGTCCCCAAGAGACCCAGTACTTC.

This chain joins TRBV29-1 and TRBJ1-1; 8 nucleotides line up with TRBD1. CDR1 is SQVTM and CDR2 is ANQGSEA in the germline V gene. The CDR3 runs 13 residues. Trimming took 8 bases from V and 1 from J; bases not matched to a gene: 6. The CDR3 nucleotides read TGCAGCTTTTCCCAGGGGGCGAACACTGAAGCTTTCTTT. Translated, it gives CSFSQGANTEAFF.

This clonotype was counted at least ten times. V gene TRBV6-5 combines with J gene TRBJ2-1; 8 nucleotides line up with TRBD1. V lost 2 bases, J lost 8 bases, and 11 bases stayed unmatched. This CDR3 region has 16 residues. Germline V gene data show CDR1 as MNHEY and CDR2 as SVGAGI. CDR3 nucleotide sequence: TGTGCCAGCAGTTACCTCGGGACAGGTCCTGCCCATGAGCAGTTCTTC. Protein: CASSYLGTGPAHEQFF.

This clonotype turned up a few times. In nucleotides, the CDR3 is TGCAGCGTTGAAACTGTCCTTAGCGGGGAGGAGTACGAGCAGTACTTC. It yields the protein CSVETVLSGEEYEQYF. The rearrangement uses TRBV29-1 and TRBJ2-7; 8 bases fit TRBD2. CDR1 is SQVTM and CDR2 is ANQGSEA in the germline V gene. V trimming: 2 bases; J trimming: 4 bases; junction bases outside the gene matches: 13. The CDR3 runs to 16 residues.

Turning to this clonotype: This CDR3 is missing its conserved last phenylalanine or tryptophan, likely due to a read error. The rearrangement links TRBV7-6 to TRBJ1-1; 8 bases match TRBD1. This CDR3 comprises 13 residues. Germline-derived CDR1 and CDR2 are SGHVS and FNYEAQ. V trimming: 3 bases; J trimming: 4 bases; junction bases outside the gene matches: 1. CDR3 protein: CASSFGQGTEAFS. DNA for the CDR3: TGTGCCAGCAGCTTCGGACAGGGCACTGAAGCTTTCTCT.

Only one count was recorded for this clonotype. The chain carries TRBV9 and TRBJ2-1; maybe TRBD2 (7 bases). With 3 bases removed from V and 2 bases from J, the gap between germline ends came to 18 bases. Per the germline V gene, CDR1 is SGDLS and CDR2 is YYNGEE. This CDR3 is 17 amino acids long. The CDR3 loop reads CASSGQRDTGAYNEQFF. CDR3 coding DNA: TGTGCCAGCAGCGGCCAGCGGGACACCGGAGCCTACAATGAGCAGTTCTTC.

The chain carries TRBV19 and TRBJ1-2; D not resolved. The V end was cut by 5 bases, the J end by 8 bases, with 12 bases between. Germline V gene lookup returns CDR1 LNHDA and CDR2 SQIVND (reference sequence). The CDR3 loop spans 12 amino acids. The CDR3 sequence: CASSWGLGGYTF. CDR3 nucleotide sequence: TGTGCCAGTAGTTGGGGTCTGGGAGGCTACACCTTC.

This rearrangement joins TRBV6-6 to TRBJ2-5; 7 positions agree with TRBD2. Germline CDR1 and CDR2: MNHNY and SVGAGI (reference sequence). The junction had 9 bases not matched to a gene; V was cut back by 5 bases and J by 3 bases. This CDR3 contains 15 residues. Written as DNA, the CDR3 is TGTGCCAGCAGTCCTTGGGGCGGGGGAAAAGAGACCCAGTACTTC. It codes for CASSPWGGGKETQYF.